The rows below give T cell receptor beta chains drawn from one sample of a study of shared clonotypes between healthy human individuals. The data were produced by immunoSEQ multiplex PCR, yet TCRdb's version contains in-frame clones alone and is incomplete. The sample contains millions of clones, 85% to 95% of which appear only once. The material sequenced was naive CD8+ T cells from PBMCs. These receptor sequences come from a man aged 18 to 35 in good health. Some clones in this sample may be carry-over from other donors' samples. Each CDR3 is given with its conserved first and last residue. The order of the fields is clone size, D gene, V gene, J gene, CDR3 length, CDR3 protein, CDR3 DNA. The D gene is left open where the match is weak. Some rows have no size entry. The others give once, few or many, or a class for an expanded clone.

-	-	TRBV5-1	TRBJ1-4	18	CASSLRGRTFATNEKLFF	TGCGCCAGCAGCTTGAGGGGAAGGACGTTTGCAACTAATGAAAAACTGTTTTTT
-	-	TRBV27	TRBJ2-3	15	CASRQSRGSTDTQYF	TGTGCCAGCAGACAATCCCGCGGGAGCACAGATACGCAGTATTTT
-	-	TRBV28	TRBJ1-2	12	CASSLDGYGYTF	TGTGCCAGCAGCCTGGACGGTTATGGCTACACCTTC
-	TRBD2	TRBV27	TRBJ2-7	17	CASSWISGRAPSHEQYF	TGTGCCAGCAGTTGGATAAGCGGGAGGGCCCCAAGCCACGAGCAGTACTTC
few	-	TRBV7-9	TRBJ1-5	12	CASSFMGQPQHF	TGTGCCAGCAGCTTCATGGGTCAGCCCCAGCATTTT
-	-	TRBV29-1	TRBJ2-1	15	CSVEDGSLPYNEQFF	TGCAGCGTTGAAGATGGGTCTCTCCCCTACAATGAGCAGTTCTTC
-	TRBD1	TRBV9	TRBJ1-2	14	CASSSRTGVDGYTF	TGTGCCAGCAGCTCCCGGACAGGGGTTGATGGCTACACCTTC
-	-	TRBV28	TRBJ1-2	12	CASQPAMNGYTF	TGTGCCAGCCAGCCGGCTATGAATGGCTACACCTTC
-	-	TRBV5-1	TRBJ2-7	14	CASSLAGGSYQQYF	TGCGCCAGCAGCTTGGCCGGTGGCAGCTACCAGCAGTACTTC
-	-	TRBV13	TRBJ2-3	15	CASSSPSASTDTQYF	TGTGCCAGCAGCTCACCGTCGGCTTCCACAGATACGCAGTATTTT
-	-	TRBV27	TRBJ2-5	14	CASRTRDRPPTQYF	TGTGCCAGCAGAACCCGGGACCGGCCCCCGACCCAGTACTTC
-	-	TRBV27	TRBJ2-7	14	CASSRGDKTYEQYF	TGTGCCAGCAGTCGGGGGGACAAAACCTACGAGCAGTACTTC
-	TRBD2	TRBV4-3	TRBJ2-1	16	CASSAHTSGRAIEQFF	TGCGCCAGCAGCGCCCACACTAGCGGCCGGGCCATTGAGCAGTTCTTC
-	-	TRBV28	TRBJ2-7	12	CASSDRLYEQYF	TGTGCCAGCAGCGACAGGTTATACGAGCAGTACTTC
-	-	TRBV7-9	TRBJ2-5	14	CASSLARGGETQYF	TGTGCCAGCAGCTTAGCTCGGGGAGGAGAGACCCAGTACTTC
-	TRBD1	TRBV9	TRBJ2-7	14	CASSYRDRPYEQYF	TGTGCCAGCAGCTACCGGGACAGACCCTACGAGCAGTACTTC
-	-	TRBV20-1	TRBJ1-2	11	CSAQQDYGYTF	TGCAGTGCCCAACAGGACTATGGCTACACCTTC
once	-	TRBV27	TRBJ2-7	10	CASGHYEQYF	TGTGCCAGCGGACACTACGAGCAGTACTTC
-	-	TRBV28	TRBJ1-2	12	CASKAGMYGYTF	TGTGCCAGCAAAGCAGGGATGTATGGCTACACCTTC
-	TRBD1	TRBV29-1	TRBJ2-7	15	CSVEAGTGTGTEQYF	TGCAGCGTTGAAGCTGGAACTGGGACAGGGACCGAGCAGTACTTC
-	-	TRBV27	TRBJ2-5	13	CATLVDGGETQYF	TGTGCCACCCTCGTCGACGGGGGAGAGACCCAGTACTTC
-	-	TRBV5-6	TRBJ2-7	13	CASSFGGPYEQYF	TGTGCCAGCAGCTTCGGAGGGCCCTACGAGCAGTACTTC
few	-	TRBV7-9	TRBJ1-2	14	CASSGAGAFYGYTF	TGTGCCAGCTCGGGGGCAGGGGCCTTCTATGGCTACACCTTC
-	TRBD2	TRBV27	TRBJ2-1	16	CASSLVLAGGAHEQFF	TGTGCCAGCAGTTTAGTCCTAGCGGGTGGGGCCCATGAGCAGTTCTTC
-	-	TRBV19	TRBJ2-4	15	CASSIVSLPKNIQYF	TGTGCCAGTAGTATAGTTAGCTTGCCCAAAAACATTCAGTACTTC
-	TRBD2	TRBV5-6	TRBJ2-3	17	CASGRVRLAGNTDTQYF	TGTGCCAGCGGCAGGGTACGACTAGCGGGAAACACAGATACGCAGTATTTT
once	-	TRBV6-1	TRBJ2-5	15	CASRVGGEALKTQYF	TGTGCCAGCAGGGTCGGAGGGGAGGCCCTTAAGACCCAGTACTTC
-	TRBD1	TRBV18	TRBJ2-5	15	CASSFTGQNQETQYF	TGTGCCAGCTCATTCACGGGACAGAATCAAGAGACCCAGTACTTC
-	-	TRBV5-6	TRBJ2-4	15	CASSLGAGAKNIQYF	TGTGCCAGCAGCTTGGGGGCTGGGGCCAAAAACATTCAGTACTTC
-	TRBD2	TRBV2	TRBJ2-3	15	CASTEGSGMADTQYF	TGTGCCAGCACCGAAGGTAGCGGGATGGCAGATACGCAGTATTTT
-	-	TRBV7-8	TRBJ2-1	14	CASSLRARGNEQFF	TGTGCCAGCAGCCTTCGGGCTCGCGGGAATGAGCAGTTCTTC
-	TRBD1	TRBV6-1	TRBJ1-1	14	CASSDRGQKTEAFF	TGTGCCAGCAGTGACAGGGGGCAGAAGACTGAAGCTTTCTTT
-	-	TRBV9	TRBJ2-3	15	CASSVAGRGTDTQYF	TGTGCCAGCAGCGTAGCCGGGAGAGGCACAGATACGCAGTATTTT
-	TRBD2	TRBV6-1	TRBJ2-1	17	CASSESSGRAISNEQFF	TGTGCCAGCAGTGAGTCTAGCGGGAGGGCCATTAGCAATGAGCAGTTCTTC
-	-	TRBV9	TRBJ1-2	17	CASSLGKGDAFNYGYTF	TGTGCCAGCAGCCTCGGGAAGGGGGACGCTTTTAACTATGGCTACACCTTC
-	TRBD1	TRBV28	TRBJ2-1	16	CASSPNRDRVPNEQFF	TGTGCCAGCAGTCCCAACCGGGACAGGGTCCCCAATGAGCAGTTCTTC
-	TRBD1	TRBV27	TRBJ2-3	14	CASKGTGNTDTQYF	TGTGCCAGCAAGGGGACAGGGAACACAGATACGCAGTATTTT
-	TRBD2	TRBV27	TRBJ2-1	18	CASSFPPLGGSSYNEQFF	TGTGCCAGCAGTTTTCCACCCCTTGGCGGGAGCTCCTACAATGAGCAGTTCTTC
-	-	TRBV6-1	TRBJ1-4	15	CASSEAGRLNEKLFF	TGTGCCAGCAGTGAAGCGGGCAGGTTGAATGAAAAACTGTTTTTT
-	-	TRBV18	TRBJ1-5	19	CASSPPGWRGWISNQPQHF	TGTGCCAGCTCACCACCGGGTTGGCGGGGCTGGATTAGCAATCAGCCCCAGCATTTT
-	-	TRBV7-2	TRBJ2-5	17	CASSFEVLLLKGETQYF	TGTGCCAGCAGCTTCGAGGTACTTCTTCTAAAGGGGGAGACCCAGTACTTC
once	TRBD1	TRBV13	TRBJ1-4	14	CASRGQTSGEKLFF	TGTGCCAGCAGGGGACAGACCAGTGGCGAAAAACTGTTTTTT